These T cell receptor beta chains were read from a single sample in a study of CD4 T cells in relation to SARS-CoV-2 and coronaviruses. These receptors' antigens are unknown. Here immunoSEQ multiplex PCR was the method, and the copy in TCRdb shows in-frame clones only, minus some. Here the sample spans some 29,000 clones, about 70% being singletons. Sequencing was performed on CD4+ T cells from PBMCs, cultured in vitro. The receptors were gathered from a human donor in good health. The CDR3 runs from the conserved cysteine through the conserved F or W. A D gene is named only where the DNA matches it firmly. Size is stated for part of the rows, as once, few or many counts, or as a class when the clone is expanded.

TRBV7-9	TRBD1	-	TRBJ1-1	CASSLERGQSGNTEAFF	TGTGCCAGCAGCTTAGAAAGGGGACAGTCAGGGAACACTGAAGCTTTCTTT
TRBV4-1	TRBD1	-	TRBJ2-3	CASSQAQRQGADTQYF	TGCGCCAGCAGCCAAGCGCAGAGACAGGGGGCAGATACGCAGTATTTT
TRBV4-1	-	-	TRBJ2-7	CASSQGVAAFTYEQYF	TGCGCCAGCAGCCAAGGGGTAGCGGCCTTCACCTACGAGCAGTACTTC
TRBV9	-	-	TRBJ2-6	CASSDVANVLTF	TGTGCCAGCAGCGACGTGGCCAACGTCCTGACTTTC
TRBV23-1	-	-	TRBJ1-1	CASSHRTENTEAFF	TGCGCCAGCAGTCACCGGACCGAGAACACTGAAGCTTTCTTT
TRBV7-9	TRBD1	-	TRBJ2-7	CASSLTPGFGQGGYEQYF	TGTGCCAGCAGCTTAACCCCCGGGTTCGGACAGGGAGGCTACGAGCAGTACTTC
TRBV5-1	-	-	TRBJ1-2	CASSPEARAIYGYTF	TGCGCCAGCAGCCCGGAGGCAAGGGCCATCTATGGCTACACCTTC
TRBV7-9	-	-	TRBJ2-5	CASSSGGKGEETQYF	TGTGCCAGCAGCTCCGGGGGTAAGGGGGAAGAGACCCAGTACTTC
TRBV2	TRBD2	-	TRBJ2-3	CASSEREGRDTQYF	TGTGCCAGTTCTGAGCGGGAGGGCAGAGATACGCAGTATTTT
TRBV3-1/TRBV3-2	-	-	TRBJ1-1	CASSLPGYNTEAFF	TGTGCCAGCAGCCTACCCGGTTACAACACTGAAGCTTTCTTT
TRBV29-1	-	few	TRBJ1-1	CSVPDRNTEAFF	TGCAGCGTTCCGGACAGGAACACTGAAGCTTTCTTT
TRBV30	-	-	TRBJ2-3	CAWIGHTQYF	TGTGCCTGGATAGGTCATACGCAGTATTTT
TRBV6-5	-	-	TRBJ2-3	CASSYDGSGTADTQYF	TGTGCCAGCAGTTATGATGGGTCAGGGACCGCAGATACGCAGTATTTT
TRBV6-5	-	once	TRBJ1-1	CASSTPQGRTEAFF	TGTGCCAGCAGTACCCCCCAGGGACGGACTGAAGCTTTCTTT
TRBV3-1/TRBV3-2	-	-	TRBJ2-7	CASSQEWSYEQYF	TGTGCCAGCAGCCAAGAGTGGAGCTACGAGCAGTACTTC
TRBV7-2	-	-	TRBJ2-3	CASSLVYHGGGRRTDTQYF	TGTGCCAGCAGCTTAGTGTATCATGGTGGGGGGCGGCGCACAGATACGCAGTATTTT
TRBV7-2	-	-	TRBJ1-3	CASSPRWGIGNTIYF	TGTGCCAGCAGCCCCCGTTGGGGGATCGGAAACACCATATATTTT
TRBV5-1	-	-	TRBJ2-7	CASSLAGGVQGEQYF	TGCGCCAGCAGCTTGGCCGGCGGGGTTCAGGGTGAGCAGTACTTC
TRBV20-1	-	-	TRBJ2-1	CSASSPLYNEQFF	TGCAGTGCTAGTTCGCCTCTCTACAATGAGCAGTTCTTC
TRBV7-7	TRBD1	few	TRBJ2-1	CASSPRTGFSYNEQFF	TGTGCTAGCAGCCCTAGGACAGGGTTTTCCTACAATGAGCAGTTCTTC
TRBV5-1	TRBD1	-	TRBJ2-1	CASSLTGTGAPNEQFF	TGCGCCAGCAGCTTAACCGGGACAGGGGCTCCCAATGAGCAGTTCTTC
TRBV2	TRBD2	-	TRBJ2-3	CASSDRLAGIDTQYF	TGTGCCAGCAGTGACAGGTTAGCGGGCATAGATACGCAGTATTTT
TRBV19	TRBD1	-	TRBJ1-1	CASRDRGSTEAFF	TGTGCCAGTAGGGACAGGGGAAGCACTGAAGCTTTCTTT
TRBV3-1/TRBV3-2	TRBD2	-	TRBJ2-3	CASSHFTSGRTDTQYF	TGTGCCAGCAGCCATTTTACTAGCGGGCGCACAGATACGCAGTATTTT
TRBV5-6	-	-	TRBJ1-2	CASSRPRSGGYTF	TGTGCCAGCAGCCGGCCGAGGTCGGGGGGCTACACCTTC
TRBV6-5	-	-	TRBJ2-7	CASRRHLEQYF	TGTGCCAGCAGGAGGCACTTAGAGCAGTACTTC
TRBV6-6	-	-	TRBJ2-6	CASSRGESGANVLTF	TGTGCCAGCAGTCGTGGCGAATCTGGGGCCAACGTCCTGACTTTC
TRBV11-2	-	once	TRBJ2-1	CATSRGFFEGEQFF	TGTGCGACAAGTAGGGGGTTCTTTGAGGGTGAGCAGTTCTTC